This record covers a single T cell receptor (beta chain). What this receptor recognizes is not known. Qualities for individual bases were not recorded, and no much larger clone is one base off. TCR CDR3 regions were amplified from genomic DNA by multiplex PCR using the deep immunoSEQ assay. Extracted genomic DNA from each cell subset was spread evenly across all wells of several immunoSEQ 96-well plates, with each plate serving as a replicate. For sorted subsets, each replicate PCR was loaded with 200 to 250 ng genomic DNA, equivalent to 30,000 or so T cell genomes. Purified libraries were quantified with a Qubit 3.0 fluorometer, sized on a Bioanalyzer 2100, and re-quantified with the KAPA Library Quantification kit. Each immunoSEQ 96-well plate was sequenced on its own single-read 150-cycle Illumina NextSeq 550 flow cell. The original methods were these. Because the immunoSEQ output included only junctional sequences and no quality scores, the filtering could not be the same as the filtering used for full-length reads. To assign V/J genes and CDR3, sequences were annotated using PyIR, a Python wrapper for IgBLAST v1.9, with IMGT germline references. Reads with weak V/J assignments (E-value above 1e-6), missing CDR3, stop codons, out-of-frame junctions, or ambiguous translated residues were removed. V3J clonotypes were defined by identical inferred V gene, J gene, and CDR3 amino acid sequence. Percentage overlap between repertoires was computed as shared unique clonotypes divided by the size of the smaller repertoire. RTK rarefaction, the Chao1 estimator, and Recon v2.1 estimates of unobserved clonotypes were used to assess repertoire richness. OLGA was used to compute generation probabilities for all TCRbeta clonotypes that the gDNA method yielded from a few donors. TCRdb limited this immuneACCESS table to in-frame rearrangements with V and J called. A share of clones is missing; checked studies link under half to unresolved V genes, and the rest is unexplained. That table furnishes V, J and clone size, whereas the DNA furnished D and trimming. The sample table shows about 600,000 clones, and roughly 98% are seen once. Less than 0.35% of the sample comes from the top ten.

The data derive from a study of shared clonotypes between healthy human individuals (dated by TCRdb to the early 2020s). About the investigation overall: A few men and a couple of women, aged 18 to 49 years, made up the cohort. Different laboratories and diverse techniques were used to prepare libraries and sequence TCR repertoires, to increase sequencing depth and limit assay-specific biases. Between about 0.8 and 9.5 billion PBMCs per donor were obtained by leukapheresis. For each donor, CD4 naive and CD4 memory were each run on three plates, CD8 naive on two plates, and CD8 memory on one plate. To estimate repertoire size and how much clonotypes are shared between individuals, the study performed deep sequencing of blood TCR repertoires from roughly five healthy adults. Overall results and qualifications from the work: Higher generation probabilities were observed for clonotypes shared by all four sorted-subset donors than for non-shared clonotypes. Sharing across a handful of donors was observed for roughly 5% of naive CD4, 3.5% of naive CD8, 2.3% of memory CD4, and about 0.4% of memory CD8 clonotypes. Even with the large sequencing depth, rarefaction of the sorted-subset datasets indicated that sequencing was incomplete. Pairwise subsampling indicated that sequencing depth was expected to affect the degree of clonotype sharing among donors. The small number of donors limited the genetic and exposure-history diversity represented. Larger estimated clonotype richness was generally found for naive subsets than for memory subsets. Sampling was limited to blood, and TCR repertoires in tissue likely differ from TCR repertoires in blood.

CD8 naive samples were obtained by positive selection for CCR7 among CD45RO-negative cells, yielding a CD45RA+CCR7+ population from which TemRA cells were excluded. Donors were healthy HIV-negative adults with no recently reported acute infections or vaccinations. Every donor was a Caucasian adult residing in Nashville, Tennessee, USA. Blood was obtained by leukapheresis, after which PBMCs were separated by Ficoll-Histopaque density gradient centrifugation and cryopreserved in liquid nitrogen vapor phase. Analytical flow cytometry was used to check the purity and quantity of each magnetically sorted T cell population. Genomic DNA was isolated from each sorted fraction and quantified by UV absorbance on a Nanodrop 2000c. Spanning cysteine to phenylalanine, the CDR3 consists of 17 amino acids. Solely the CDR3 DNA is kept, with 51 bases framed from the first base. V is pruned by 0 bases and J by 6 bases, leaving 10 bases of the junction without a gene match. From a lookup of the germline V gene, CDR1 and CDR2 are MRHNA and SNTAGT.

The receptor was derived from a man under 40 in good health. The source material was naive CD8+ T cells sorted from blood. The sample's cell subset or site label, decoded: CD45RA+CCR7+. The chain was built from TRBV6-4 and TRBJ2-1; 8 bases in the junction line up with TRBD1. The DNA reads TGTGCCAGCAGTGACTCGTACTCGGGTACAGGGGGCAATGAGCAGTTCTTC. It codes for CASSDSYSGTGGNEQFF.